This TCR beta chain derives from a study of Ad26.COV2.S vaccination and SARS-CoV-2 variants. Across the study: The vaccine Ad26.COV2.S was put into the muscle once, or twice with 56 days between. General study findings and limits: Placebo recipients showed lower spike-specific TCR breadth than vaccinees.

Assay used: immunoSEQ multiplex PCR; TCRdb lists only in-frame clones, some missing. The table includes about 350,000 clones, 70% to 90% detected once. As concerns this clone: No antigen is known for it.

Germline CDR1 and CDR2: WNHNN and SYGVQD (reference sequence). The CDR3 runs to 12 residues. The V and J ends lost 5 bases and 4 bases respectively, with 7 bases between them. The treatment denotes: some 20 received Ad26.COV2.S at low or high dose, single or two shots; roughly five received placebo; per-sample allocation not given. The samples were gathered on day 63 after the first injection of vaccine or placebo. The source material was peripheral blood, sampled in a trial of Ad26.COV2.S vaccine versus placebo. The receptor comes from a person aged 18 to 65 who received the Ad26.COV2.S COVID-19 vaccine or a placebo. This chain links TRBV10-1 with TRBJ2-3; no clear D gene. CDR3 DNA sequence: TGCGCCAGCAGTAACAAAGCAGATACGCAGTATTTT. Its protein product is CASSNKADTQYF.